This T cell receptor (beta chain) was found in a study of OX40 agonist ivuxolimab in advanced cancers. Only in-frame clones appear in the TCRdb table, and some are missing; sequencing was by immunoSEQ multiplex PCR. The table shows 70,000 to 95,000 clones, with under 90% occurring only once. V gave up 8 bases and J gave up 2 bases, with 12 bases separating them. CDR1 and CDR2 from the germline V gene are SGHNT and YENEEA. The CDR3 length is 13 residues. The TCR comes from an adult with an advanced solid tumor such as melanoma, head and neck, liver or kidney cancer. Material: CD4+ or CD8+ T cells sorted from blood, obtained in a trial of the OX40 agonist ivuxolimab. This chain joins TRBV11-3 and TRBJ1-1; D remains ambiguous. As DNA, the CDR3 is TGTGCCAGCTCTAATGGCCGAAACACTGAAGCTTTCTTT. Amino acids: CASSNGRNTEAFF.